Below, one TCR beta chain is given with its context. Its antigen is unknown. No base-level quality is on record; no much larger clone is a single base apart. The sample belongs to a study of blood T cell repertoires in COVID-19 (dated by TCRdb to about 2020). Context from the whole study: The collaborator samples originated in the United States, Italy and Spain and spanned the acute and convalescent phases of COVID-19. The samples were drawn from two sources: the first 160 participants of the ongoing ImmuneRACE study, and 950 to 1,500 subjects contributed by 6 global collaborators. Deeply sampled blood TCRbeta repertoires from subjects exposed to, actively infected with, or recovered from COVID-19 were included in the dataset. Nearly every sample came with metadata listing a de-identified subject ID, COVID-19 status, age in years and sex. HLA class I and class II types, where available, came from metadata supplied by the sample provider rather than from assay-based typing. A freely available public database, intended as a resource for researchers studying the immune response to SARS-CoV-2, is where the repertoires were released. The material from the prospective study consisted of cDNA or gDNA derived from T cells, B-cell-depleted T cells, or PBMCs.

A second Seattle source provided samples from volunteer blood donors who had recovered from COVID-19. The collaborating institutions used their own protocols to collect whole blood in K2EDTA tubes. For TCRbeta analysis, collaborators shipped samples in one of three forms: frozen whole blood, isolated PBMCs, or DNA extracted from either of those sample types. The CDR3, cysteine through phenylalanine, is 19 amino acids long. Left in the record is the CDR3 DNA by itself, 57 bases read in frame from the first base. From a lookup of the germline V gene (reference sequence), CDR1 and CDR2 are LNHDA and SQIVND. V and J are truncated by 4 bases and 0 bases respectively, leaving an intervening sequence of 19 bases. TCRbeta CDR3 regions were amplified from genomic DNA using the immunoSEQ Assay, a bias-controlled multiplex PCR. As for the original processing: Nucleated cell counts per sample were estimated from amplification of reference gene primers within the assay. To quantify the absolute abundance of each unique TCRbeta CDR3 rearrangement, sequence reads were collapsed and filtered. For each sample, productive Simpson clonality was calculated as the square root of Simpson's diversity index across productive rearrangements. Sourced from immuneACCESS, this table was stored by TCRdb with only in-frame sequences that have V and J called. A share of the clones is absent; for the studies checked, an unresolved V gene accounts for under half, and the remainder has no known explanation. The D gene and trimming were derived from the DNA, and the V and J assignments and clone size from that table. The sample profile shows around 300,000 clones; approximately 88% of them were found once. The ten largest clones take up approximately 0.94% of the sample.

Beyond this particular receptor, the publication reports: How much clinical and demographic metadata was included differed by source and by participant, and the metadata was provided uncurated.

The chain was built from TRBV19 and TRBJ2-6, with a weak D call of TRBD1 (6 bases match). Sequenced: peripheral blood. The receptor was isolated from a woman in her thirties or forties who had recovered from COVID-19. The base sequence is TGTGCCAGTAGTAGGGAAGGGGGACCCAGGAGCTCTGGGGCCAACGTCCTGACTTTC. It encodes CASSREGGPRSSGANVLTF.